The 24 T cell receptor beta chains in this list originate from one sample, sequenced in a study of CD8+CD57+ T cells in acquired aplastic anemia. An expansion of CD8+CD57+ cells by flow cytometry had been shown in patients chosen for sequencing. Using genomic DNA as the template, TCR beta VDJ and CDR3 profiling was carried out. TCRdb used MiXCR to reprocess the reads, holding one entry per CDR3 protein. The sample records about 150,000 distinct CDR3 sequences, about 48% being singletons. The specimen was sorted CD4+, CD8+, or CD8+CD57+ T cells (not recorded which) from PBMCs. The receptors originated from a human donor with aplastic anemia.

This chain uses TRBV25-1 with TRBJ2-7, with D tentatively TRBD1 (5 bases). This CDR3 contains 12 residues. V dropped 5 bases and J dropped 5 bases, with 10 bases sitting between them. Looked up from germline, CDR1 is MGHDK and CDR2 is SYGVNS. CDR3 bases: TGTGCCAGCAGTCCCAGGGCTAACGAGCAGTACTTC. Its translation: CASSPRANEQYF.

A single count supports this clonotype. The chain has TRBV20-1 and TRBJ2-7, with unresolved D. The length of the CDR3 is 14 residues. The germline V gene has CDR1 DFQATT and CDR2 SNEGSKA (reference sequence). V dropped 3 bases and J dropped 2 bases, with 14 bases sitting between them. Here the CDR3 reads CSASDLTLTYEQYF. Here the CDR3 DNA reads TGCAGTGCTAGCGATCTTACTCTTACCTACGAGCAGTACTTC.

This clonotype was counted many times. The V and J genes are TRBV11-1 and TRBJ2-2; TRBD1 or TRBD2 may be the D gene (5 bases each). V lost 6 bases and J lost 2, with 22 bases in between. This CDR3 has 18 residues. CDR1 and CDR2 (germline): SGHAT, FQDESV (reference sequence). As DNA, the CDR3 is TGTGCCAGCAGAGGATTAACCCCGGGACGGGGAAACACCGGGGAGCTGTTTTTT. Amino acids: CASRGLTPGRGNTGELFF.

The chain recombines TRBV2 with TRBJ1-1, with 9 positions matching TRBD1. The V and J ends lost 5 bases and 2 bases, in that order; junction bases with no gene match: 15. The CDR3 is 18 amino acids. From germline, CDR1 is SNHLY and CDR2 FYNNEI. The CDR3 coding sequence is TGTGCCAGCAGTTCCCCGACCGGGACAGGGTCGTCCAACACTGAAGCTTTCTTT. Amino acids: CASSSPTGTGSSNTEAFF.

This clonotype has at least ten counts. The rearrangement joins TRBV29-1 to TRBJ2-7, with D perhaps matching TRBD1 (5 bases). The CDR3 covers 11 residues. Between the trimmed V and J ends, which lost 6 bases and 5 bases, there was a span of 11 bases. Per the germline V gene, CDR1 is SQVTM and CDR2 is ANQGSEA. The CDR3 DNA is TGCAGCGTGCCAGGGTTCAACGAGCAGTACTTC. Protein sequence: CSVPGFNEQYF.

This clonotype was seen a handful of times. The chain employs TRBV7-9 and TRBJ1-5; D is uncertain. Germline CDR1 and CDR2: SEHNR and FQNEAQ (reference sequence). The CDR3 has 14 residues. V was cut by 0 bases and J by 6 bases, with 9 bases left in between. The CDR3: CASSLADGPQPQHF. In nucleotides, the CDR3 is TGTGCCAGCAGCTTAGCGGACGGGCCTCAGCCCCAGCATTTT.

The table lists this clonotype with many counts. The chain links TRBV5-1 to TRBJ2-1, with D uncertain. V was pared by 1 base and J by 2 bases, with 7 bases between. The CDR3 runs to 14 residues. CDR1 SGHRS and CDR2 YFSETQ come from the germline V gene. The CDR3: CASSLNSAYNEQFF. In DNA form, the CDR3 reads TGCGCCAGCAGCTTGAACTCGGCCTACAATGAGCAGTTCTTC.

Many counts were recorded for this clonotype. V gene TRBV7-8 combines with J gene TRBJ2-7; 10 positions agree with TRBD2. V dropped 2 bases and J dropped 0; count of bases not matched to a gene: 4. Looked up from germline, CDR1 is SGHVS and CDR2 is FQNEAQ. The CDR3 runs to 16 residues. CDR3 loop: CASSLLTSGFSYEQYF. The CDR3 coding sequence is TGTGCCAGCAGCTTACTGACTAGCGGGTTCTCCTACGAGCAGTACTTC.

As to this clonotype: Germline is not matched at one junction end, which may reflect a read error. The chain has TRBV7-6 and TRBJ2-1; TRBD2 agrees at 7 bases. This CDR3 contains 16 residues. Germline CDR1 reads SGHVS; CDR2 reads FNYEAQ. The CDR3 loop reads CASSLRGGGNNNGQFF. CDR3 DNA sequence: TGTGCCAGCAGCCTGCGGGGCGGGGGAAACAACAATGGGCAGTTCTTC.

The CDR3 reads CAISELGQINSGANVLTF. In DNA form, the CDR3 reads TGTGCCATCAGTGAATTAGGACAGATCAACTCTGGGGCCAACGTCCTGACTTTC. This chain uses TRBV10-3 with TRBJ2-6, with a tentative D call TRBD1 (6 bases). In germline, CDR1 is ENHRY, CDR2 SYGVKD. With 3 bases removed from V and 0 bases from J, the gap between germline ends came to 15 bases. The CDR3 contains 18 residues.

V gene TRBV11-1 combines with J gene TRBJ1-6; 9 nucleotides agree with TRBD1. V dropped 5 bases and J dropped 7; count of bases not matched to a gene: 9. The CDR3 contains 16 residues. Germline values: CDR1 SGHAT, CDR2 FQDESV (reference sequence). CDR3 sequence: CASSRDRDIYNSPLHF. The CDR3 DNA reads TGTGCCAGCAGCCGGGACAGGGACATTTACAATTCACCCCTCCACTTT.

Ten or more counts support this clonotype. The V call is TRBV5-5, the J call TRBJ1-2, with no clear D. Per the germline V gene, CDR1 is SGHKS and CDR2 is YYEKEE (reference sequence). Trimming left V 2 bases short and J 0 bases short, with 8 bases between. The CDR3 is 14 residues long. CDR3 nucleotides: TGTGCCAGCAGCTTAGGCAAAGCTAACTATGGCTACACCTTC. This encodes CASSLGKANYGYTF.

This clonotype was picked up many times. The rearrangement links TRBV20-1 to TRBJ1-1, with D hard to call. CDR3 length equals 13 residues. Trimming took 3 bases from V and 4 from J, leaving 12 bases between them. Germline values: CDR1 DFQATT, CDR2 SNEGSKA (reference sequence). For the CDR3, the DNA is TGCAGTGCTAGCACCGAGTACCTCACTGAAGCTTTCTTT. As protein: CSASTEYLTEAFF.

This chain connects TRBV2 to TRBJ1-2; unclear D gene. The CDR3 is 13 residues long. V shed 6 bases and J shed 6 bases, with 14 bases lying between them. In germline, CDR1 is SNHLY, CDR2 FYNNEI. CDR3 in amino acids: CASRLIQTNGYTF. The CDR3 nucleotides are TGTGCCAGCAGGTTAATTCAGACCAATGGCTACACCTTC.

The V call is TRBV20-1, the J call TRBJ2-7, with 7 bases matching TRBD1. CDR3 size: 16 residues. Germline lookup yields CDR1 DFQATT and CDR2 SNEGSKA (reference sequence). Losses at the gene ends were 0 bases for V and 5 bases for J; bases not matched to a gene: 13. CDR3 loop: CSARDVRGRVYDEQYF. The CDR3 nucleotides read TGCAGTGCTAGAGATGTTAGGGGGCGCGTTTACGACGAGCAGTACTTC.

This clonotype was counted ten times or more. The chain carries TRBV5-1 and TRBJ2-7; D gene unclear. V was clipped by 0 bases and J by 3 bases, with 10 bases between them. The CDR3 consists of 14 residues. Germline-derived CDR1 and CDR2 are SGHRS and YFSETQ. CDR3 protein: CASSLEVSVYEQYF. The CDR3 bases are TGCGCCAGCAGCTTGGAGGTTTCAGTCTACGAGCAGTACTTC.

V is TRBV20-1 and J is TRBJ2-3, with TRBD2 as a possible D gene (6 bases). V lost 2 bases, J lost 6 bases, and 6 bases lay in between. Germline values: CDR1 DFQATT, CDR2 SNEGSKA (reference sequence). The CDR3 is made up of 11 amino acids. DNA of the CDR3: TGCAGTGCTAGACGGGGGGATACGCAGTATTTT. It encodes CSARRGDTQYF.

This rearrangement joins TRBV10-1 to TRBJ1-1; no clear D. Germline lookup yields CDR1 WNHNN and CDR2 SYGVQD (reference sequence). V lost 0 bases to trimming and J lost 4 bases, with 6 bases between them. The CDR3 runs 13 residues. The CDR3 sequence is CASSESWGTEAFF. The CDR3 DNA is TGCGCCAGCAGTGAGTCATGGGGCACTGAAGCTTTCTTT.

The rearrangement joins TRBV19 to TRBJ2-3, with D perhaps TRBD2 (6 bases). CDR3 length: 14 amino acids. Trimming pared 7 bases from V and 5 bases from J, leaving 16 bases between. CDR1 LNHDA and CDR2 SQIVND come from the germline V gene (reference sequence). CDR3 sequence reads: CASKFAGQRDTQYF. The CDR3 DNA is TGTGCCAGTAAGTTTGCGGGGCAGAGAGATACGCAGTATTTT.

The gene calls are TRBV20-1 and TRBJ2-5, with D perhaps being TRBD1 or TRBD2 (5 bases each). The CDR3 length is 13 residues. Looked up from germline, CDR1 is DFQATT and CDR2 is SNEGSKA (reference sequence). V gave up 0 bases and J gave up 6 bases, with 11 bases separating them. The CDR3 protein is CSARDMGEQTQYF. The CDR3 DNA reads TGCAGTGCTAGAGATATGGGGGAACAGACCCAGTACTTC.

The table lists this clonotype with many counts. The chain recombines TRBV6-1 with TRBJ1-5, with unresolved D. This CDR3 contains 17 residues. In germline, CDR1 is MNHNS, CDR2 SASEGT. Trimming left V 5 bases short and J 0 bases short, with 17 bases between. CDR3 DNA: TGTGCCAGCAGTCTCTGGGCAACTCCAAATAGCAATCAGCCCCAGCATTTT. The encoded protein is CASSLWATPNSNQPQHF.

This sequence joins TRBV4-1 and TRBJ2-7; D may be TRBD2 (5 bases). Germline CDR1 MGHRA, CDR2 YSYEKL. This CDR3 comprises 15 residues. V was cut by 2 bases and J by 3 bases, with 14 bases left in between. The CDR3 sequence: CASSQSWTGGYEQYF. CDR3 sequence (DNA): TGCGCCAGCAGCCAATCCTGGACTGGCGGCTACGAGCAGTACTTC.

A word on this clonotype: The CDR3 end shows no conserved phenylalanine or tryptophan, and so a read error is likely. The chain recombines TRBV19 with TRBJ1-1; D ambiguous. The V end lost 11 bases, the J end lost 5 bases, and 18 bases lay between the germline ends. CDR1 and CDR2 from the germline V gene are LNHDA and SQIVND (reference sequence). This CDR3 has 13 residues. The chain's CDR3 is CAGDAELGTEAFS. Here the CDR3 DNA reads TGTGCCGGTGACGCCGAGTTGGGGACTGAAGCTTTCTCT.

As to this clonotype: Relative to the germline gene, one junction end is altered; a read error may explain this. V gene TRBV10-3 combines with J gene TRBJ1-1, with 9 bases lining up with TRBD1. The CDR3 runs 12 residues. CDR1 and CDR2 (germline): ENHRY, SYGVKD. The CDR3 protein is CASSRDRVEAFF. The CDR3 DNA reads as TGTGCCAGCAGTCGGGACAGGGTTGAAGCTTTCTTT.